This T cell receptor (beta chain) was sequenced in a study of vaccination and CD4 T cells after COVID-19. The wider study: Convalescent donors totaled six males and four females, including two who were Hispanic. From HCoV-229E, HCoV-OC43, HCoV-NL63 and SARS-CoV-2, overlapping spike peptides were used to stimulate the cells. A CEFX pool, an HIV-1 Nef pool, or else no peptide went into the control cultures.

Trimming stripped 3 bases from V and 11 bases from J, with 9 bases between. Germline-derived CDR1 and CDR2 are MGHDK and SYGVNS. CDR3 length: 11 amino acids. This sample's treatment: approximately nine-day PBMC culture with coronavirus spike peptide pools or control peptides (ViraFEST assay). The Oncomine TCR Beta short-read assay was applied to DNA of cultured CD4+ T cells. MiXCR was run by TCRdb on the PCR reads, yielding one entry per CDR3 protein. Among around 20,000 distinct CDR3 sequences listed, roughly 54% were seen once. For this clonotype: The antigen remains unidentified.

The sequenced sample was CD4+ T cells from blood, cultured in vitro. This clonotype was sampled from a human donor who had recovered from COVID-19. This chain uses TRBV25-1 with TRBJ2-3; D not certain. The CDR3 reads CASSESRRQYF. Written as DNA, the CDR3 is TGTGCCAGCAGTGAGTCGCGGAGGCAGTATTTT.